These 11 T cell receptor beta chains came from one sample sequenced in a study of T cell responses to AZD1222 COVID-19 vaccine. Profiled with immunoSEQ multiplex PCR; TCRdb holds only in-frame clones, not every one. This table has roughly 130,000 clones, 75% to 90% appearing once. Sequenced material: peripheral blood, taken on day 0 of AZD1222 vaccination. These receptors were obtained from an adult in good health.

The chain uses TRBV5-1 and TRBJ2-5, with 8 bases aligning to TRBD1. CDR3 length equals 14 residues. With 0 bases clipped from V and 3 bases from J, the junction kept 1 base outside the gene matches. Germline assignment: CDR1 SGHRS and CDR2 YFSETQ. CDR3 coding DNA: TGCGCCAGCAGCTTGGACAGGGGGGAAGAGACCCAGTACTTC. It specifies CASSLDRGEETQYF.

The CDR3: CASSAGRPLLDEQYF. The DNA for the CDR3 is TGTGCCAGCAGTGCTGGACGGCCCCTACTGGACGAGCAGTACTTC. V is TRBV28 and J is TRBJ2-7; D remains ambiguous. CDR3 length equals 15 residues. The V gene lost 5 bases and the J gene lost 5 bases, with 19 bases spanning the gap. CDR1 MDHEN and CDR2 SYDVKM come from the germline V gene.

The chain links TRBV9 to TRBJ1-5; D call uncertain. The germline V and J ends were trimmed by 2 bases and 2 bases, with 5 bases remaining between them. There are 13 residues in the CDR3. The germline gives CDR1 SGDLS, CDR2 YYNGEE. This chain's CDR3 is CASSVAGNQPQHF. As DNA, the CDR3 is TGTGCCAGCAGCGTGGCAGGCAATCAGCCCCAGCATTTT.

The chain joins TRBV7-9 to TRBJ2-2; D call uncertain. V was trimmed by 3 bases and J by 7 bases, leaving 6 bases between them. The CDR3 loop spans 12 amino acids. The germline CDR1 and CDR2 sequences are SEHNR and FQNEAQ (reference sequence). CDR3 amino acids: CASSFAIGELFF. CDR3 in DNA: TGTGCCAGCAGCTTTGCTATCGGGGAGCTGTTTTTT.

The J gene is TRBJ2-3, the V gene TRBV28; no reliable D call. Germline-derived CDR1 and CDR2 are MDHEN and SYDVKM. The CDR3 totals 13 residues. Trimming took 3 bases from V and 4 from J, leaving 8 bases between them. The CDR3 region has the DNA TGTGCCAGCAGTTTTGCTGGCCCAGATACGCAGTATTTT. It is translated as CASSFAGPDTQYF.

V is TRBV5-6 and J is TRBJ1-4; perhaps TRBD1 as D (6 bases). The germline CDR1 and CDR2 sequences are SGHDT and YYEEEE. This CDR3 is built from 12 residues. V dropped 5 bases and J dropped 11 bases, with 13 bases sitting between them. The DNA for the CDR3 is TGTGCCAGCAGGGGGAAGGGGGGCAAACTGTTTTTT. Protein sequence: CASRGKGGKLFF.

The chain couples TRBV4-3 to TRBJ1-6, with D maybe TRBD1 (5 bases). The CDR3 runs 18 residues. The V and J ends lost 3 bases and 0 bases respectively, with 15 bases between them. Germline V gene data show CDR1 as LGHNA and CDR2 as YSLEER. CDR3 protein: CASSHHLGGSSYNSPLHF. The DNA of the CDR3 is TGCGCCAGCAGCCACCACTTGGGGGGAAGCTCCTATAATTCACCCCTCCACTTT.

The gene calls are TRBV7-9 and TRBJ1-5; D may be TRBD1 (5 bases). Per germline, CDR1 SEHNR and CDR2 FQNEAQ (reference sequence). CDR3 length: 16 residues. The V gene lost 1 base and the J gene lost 0 bases, with 10 bases spanning the gap. CDR3 sequence reads: CASSLEQAHSNQPQHF. CDR3 nucleotide sequence: TGTGCCAGCAGCTTAGAACAGGCCCATAGCAATCAGCCCCAGCATTTT. The variable domain in full, completed from reference TRBV7-9 and TRBJ1-5, reads DTGVSQNPRHKITKRGQNVTFRCDPISEHNRLYWYRQTLGQGPEFLTYFQNEAQLEKSRLLSDRFSAERPKGSFSTLEIQRTEQGDSAMYLCASSLEQAHSNQPQHFGDGTRLSIL.

This sequence joins TRBV29-1 and TRBJ1-2, with unresolved D. V was pared by 1 base and J by 5 bases, with 17 bases between. This CDR3 contains 15 residues. Germline loops: CDR1 SQVTM, CDR2 ANQGSEA. CDR3 sequence: CSVEVGPADPYGYTF. In DNA form, the CDR3 reads TGCAGCGTTGAAGTAGGCCCCGCTGATCCTTATGGCTACACCTTC.

The gene calls are TRBV4-3 and TRBJ1-2; D unresolved. The CDR3 sequence is 12 residues long. The V and J ends lost 0 bases and 8 bases respectively, with 7 bases between them. Germline CDR1 is LGHNA and CDR2 is YSLEER. CDR3 bases: TGCGCCAGCAGCCAAGACAGTTGGGGCTACACCTTC. As protein: CASSQDSWGYTF.

The sample holds one count of this clone. V and J are TRBV9 and TRBJ1-2, with a weak D call TRBD1 (5 bases). This CDR3 has 16 amino acids. V was trimmed by 0 bases and J by 0 bases, leaving 12 bases between them. Germline assignment: CDR1 SGDLS and CDR2 YYNGEE. The CDR3 protein is CASSVGGTSPNYGYTF. DNA for the CDR3: TGTGCCAGCAGCGTAGGGGGGACGTCCCCTAACTATGGCTACACCTTC.